This T cell receptor (beta chain) was identified in a study of a mutant IDH1 vaccine in newly diagnosed glioma. This CDR3 has 17 amino acids. Germline-derived CDR1 and CDR2 are SGHNT and YYREEE (reference sequence). V dropped 0 bases and J dropped 8; count of bases not matched to a gene: 11. As to time point: week 5, during vaccination. Vaccinated patients received 300 ug of mutant IDH1 20-mer peptide per dose, with topical imiquimod. New WHO grade 3 or 4 astrocytomas that were IDH1-mutant and ATRX-lost occurred in the donors. To note about this clone: Its specificity is not known.

Assay: immunoSEQ multiplex PCR; the TCRdb copy retains only in-frame clones and omits some. Among 35,000 to 45,000 clones listed, 81% were seen once. V usage is TRBV5-4 and J usage is TRBJ1-4, with TRBD1 matching 9 bases. The source of this sequence is a man aged 45-65 years with glioma. The material sequenced was PBMCs, taken from a glioma patient whose treatment included an IDH1 peptide vaccine. CDR3 nucleotides: TGTGCCAGCAGCTTGGTTTCCAGGACAGGGGCGGGCGAAAAACTGTTTTTT. Amino acids: CASSLVSRTGAGEKLFF.